What follows are 20 T cell receptor beta chains derived from one specimen sequenced in a study of T cell changes during pregnancy in multiple sclerosis. Here immunoSEQ multiplex PCR was the method, and the copy in TCRdb shows in-frame clones only, minus some. Altogether about 48,000 clones are present, over 75% being singletons, with the ten largest covering around 1.3%. The material sequenced was CD4+ T cells from peripheral blood mononuclear cells, taken in the second trimester of pregnancy. The receptor source for this set is a female donor with multiple sclerosis, enrolled in a pregnancy study.

The V call is TRBV6-6, the J call TRBJ2-1; 9 nucleotides agree with TRBD1. The CDR3 contains 14 residues. From germline, CDR1 is MNHNY and CDR2 SVGAGI (reference sequence). The junction had 9 bases not matched to a gene; V was cut back by 9 bases and J by 6 bases. The CDR3 region has the DNA TGTGCCAGTACCGACCGGGACAGGGCCAATGAGCAGTTCTTC. This translates into CASTDRDRANEQFF.

V and J are TRBV30 and TRBJ1-5; tentative D call: TRBD1 (6 bases). The V end was cut by 2 bases, the J end by 3 bases, with 11 bases between. The CDR3 is made up of 14 amino acids. The germline V gene encodes CDR1 GTSNPN and CDR2 SVGIG (reference sequence). The CDR3 sequence is CAWSRTEDNQPQHF. The CDR3 coding sequence is TGTGCCTGGAGTCGGACAGAAGACAATCAGCCCCAGCATTTT.

The count of this clone is one. The chain uses TRBV19 and TRBJ1-2; no clear D gene. Trimming shortened V by 3 bases and J by 4 bases, and 9 bases separated the two germline ends. The CDR3 contains 13 residues. Germline values: CDR1 LNHDA, CDR2 SQIVND (reference sequence). CDR3 bases: TGTGCCAGTAGTATCGGGGAAAGCTATGGCTACACCTTC. Translated: CASSIGESYGYTF.

In DNA, the CDR3 is TGTGCCAGCAGCGCCGGGACAGGGGGCTCGGGGTCTGAAGCTTTCTTT. It is translated as CASSAGTGGSGSEAFF. The J gene is TRBJ1-1, the V gene TRBV9; 12 nucleotides line up with TRBD1. This CDR3 is 16 amino acids long. Germline V gives CDR1 SGDLS, CDR2 YYNGEE. J lost 6 bases, V lost 3 bases, and 9 bases had no gene match.

A single count supports this clone. This sequence joins TRBV18 and TRBJ2-4, with D uncertain. CDR1 KGHSH and CDR2 LQKENI come from the germline V gene. The CDR3 runs 14 residues. Between the trimmed V and J ends, which lost 6 bases and 0 bases, there was a span of 9 bases. CDR3 DNA sequence: TGTGCCAGCTCTCCTCCCGGAGCCAAAAACATTCAGTACTTC. Its protein is CASSPPGAKNIQYF. The whole variable domain, remainder taken from reference TRBV18 and TRBJ2-4, is NAGVMQNPRHLVRRRGQEARLRCSPMKGHSHVYWYRQLPEEGLKFMVYLQKENIIDESGMPKERFSAEFPKEGPSILRIQQVVRGDSAAYFCASSPPGAKNIQYFGAGTRLSVL.

This chain joins TRBV2 and TRBJ1-5; D is unclear. The CDR3 consists of 13 residues. V lost 7 bases, J lost 0 bases, and 7 bases lay in between. Per germline, CDR1 SNHLY and CDR2 FYNNEI. CDR3 sequence reads: CASNRDSNQPQHF. CDR3 sequence (DNA): TGTGCCAGCAACAGAGATAGCAATCAGCCCCAGCATTTT.

The CDR3 nucleotides are TGTGCCAGCAGCAAAGAGGGGGACGGGAGGGCCCCCTACAATGAGCAGTTCTTC. Its protein product is CASSKEGDGRAPYNEQFF. The chain carries TRBV21-1 and TRBJ2-1; TRBD2, as called in the table, went unchecked against the DNA. TRBV21-1 is marked as a pseudogene. This CDR3 comprises 18 residues.

This clone was seen just once. This chain joins TRBV6-1 and TRBJ1-4, with D maybe TRBD1 (6 bases). The CDR3 has 17 amino acids. The V end was cut by 1 base, the J end by 3 bases, with 15 bases between. Germline lookup yields CDR1 MNHNS and CDR2 SASEGT. The CDR3 DNA reads as TGTGCCAGCAGTGAAGAGGGGAGGGGGAGGGCTAATGAAAAACTGTTTTTT. It specifies CASSEEGRGRANEKLFF.

The chain is built from TRBV30 and TRBJ1-2; D ambiguous. CDR3 size: 13 residues. From germline, CDR1 is GTSNPN and CDR2 SVGIG (reference sequence). Trimming cost V 5 bases and J 1 base, with 11 bases left between them. The CDR3 nucleotides are TGTGCCTGGGACGTTTCGGGTAACTATGGCTACACCTTC. It encodes CAWDVSGNYGYTF.

This rearrangement joins TRBV6-5 to TRBJ2-7; no clear D gene. V dropped 6 bases and J dropped 2 bases, with 17 bases sitting between them. CDR1 and CDR2 from the germline V gene are MNHEY and SVGAGI. The CDR3 runs 15 residues. The CDR3 nucleotides read TGTGCCAGCAGCCACCCGAAAGCATCCGCCTACGAGCAGTACTTC. It is translated as CASSHPKASAYEQYF.

The chain has TRBV7-9 and TRBJ2-5; the match to TRBD1 covers 7 bases. CDR1 and CDR2 (germline): SEHNR, FQNEAQ (reference sequence). This CDR3 comprises 16 residues. V trimming: 2 bases; J trimming: 1 base; junction bases outside the gene matches: 7. The CDR3 here is CASSLPTGKGQETQYF. Here the CDR3 DNA reads TGTGCCAGCAGCTTACCGACAGGGAAAGGCCAAGAGACCCAGTACTTC.

This clone was counted once. V usage is TRBV30 and J usage is TRBJ1-2; unclear D gene. This CDR3 is 13 amino acids long. Deletions cut 2 bases from V and 0 bases from J, with 7 bases between. Germline V lookup: CDR1 GTSNPN, CDR2 SVGIG (reference sequence). Here the CDR3 DNA reads TGTGCCTGGAGTCTAGAACCTAACTATGGCTACACCTTC. The encoded protein is CAWSLEPNYGYTF.

The chain has TRBV2 and TRBJ2-5, with D perhaps TRBD2 (7 bases). The V end was cut by 10 bases, the J end by 7 bases, with 13 bases between. The CDR3 has 11 residues. Germline CDR1 is SNHLY and CDR2 is FYNNEI. The DNA for the CDR3 is TGTGCCACCACGAGGGGGGGGACCCAGTACTTC. Amino acids: CATTRGGTQYF.

The J gene is TRBJ1-1, the V gene TRBV9; maybe TRBD1 (6 bases). V shed 0 bases and J shed 3 bases, with 18 bases lying between them. Germline V gene lookup returns CDR1 SGDLS and CDR2 YYNGEE. The CDR3 is 17 amino acids. The CDR3 spells CASSVVGGRGGDTEAFF. The CDR3 nucleotides read TGTGCCAGCAGCGTAGTTGGGGGCCGGGGTGGGGACACTGAAGCTTTCTTT.

The rearrangement uses TRBV19 and TRBJ2-1; 7 nucleotides agree with TRBD2. The germline V gene has CDR1 LNHDA and CDR2 SQIVND (reference sequence). The CDR3 sequence is 15 residues long. V dropped 0 bases and J dropped 2; count of bases not matched to a gene: 1. This CDR3 reads CASSIERETYNEQFF. CDR3 nucleotides: TGTGCCAGTAGTATAGAGCGGGAGACCTACAATGAGCAGTTCTTC.

This rearrangement joins TRBV9 to TRBJ2-7; a weak D match, TRBD2 (6 bases). CDR1 SGDLS and CDR2 YYNGEE come from the germline V gene. The CDR3 covers 14 residues. V lost 3 bases and J 2 bases, leaving 12 bases between the germline ends. The CDR3 protein is CASSERAGTYEQYF. In DNA form, the CDR3 reads TGTGCCAGCAGCGAGCGGGCCGGGACCTACGAGCAGTACTTC.

The chain uses TRBV2 and TRBJ2-2; 11 positions agree with TRBD2. The CDR3 sequence is 13 residues long. V lost 8 bases, J lost 4 bases, and 0 bases stayed unmatched. CDR1 and CDR2 from the germline V gene are SNHLY and FYNNEI. Here the CDR3 DNA reads TGTGCCAGCGGGACTAGCGGCACCGGGGAGCTGTTTTTT. Protein: CASGTSGTGELFF.

The rearrangement links TRBV10-2 to TRBJ1-6; 7 nucleotides match TRBD1. The CDR3 length is 14 residues. V lost 6 bases, J lost 5 bases, and 4 bases stayed unmatched. Per germline, CDR1 WSHSY and CDR2 SAAADI. The CDR3 coding sequence is TGCGCCAGCAGATCAACAGGGGATAATTCACCCCTCCACTTT. This codes for CASRSTGDNSPLHF.

The chain has TRBV30 and TRBJ2-5; D is possibly TRBD1 (6 bases). Deletions cut 0 bases from V and 2 bases from J, with 7 bases between. Per germline, CDR1 GTSNPN and CDR2 SVGIG (reference sequence). The CDR3 loop spans 13 amino acids. This chain's CDR3 is CAWSVGAQETQYF. In DNA, the CDR3 is TGTGCCTGGAGTGTGGGGGCTCAAGAGACCCAGTACTTC.

The chain links TRBV2 to TRBJ2-7; 8 bases are shared with TRBD2. After removal of 4 bases from V and 1 base from J, the junction contained 6 bases not matched to a gene. Germline loops: CDR1 SNHLY, CDR2 FYNNEI. This CDR3 has 15 amino acids. CDR3 DNA sequence: TGTGCCAGCAGTGGTGCGGGAGGACCATCCTACGAGCAGTACTTC. Translating gives CASSGAGGPSYEQYF.